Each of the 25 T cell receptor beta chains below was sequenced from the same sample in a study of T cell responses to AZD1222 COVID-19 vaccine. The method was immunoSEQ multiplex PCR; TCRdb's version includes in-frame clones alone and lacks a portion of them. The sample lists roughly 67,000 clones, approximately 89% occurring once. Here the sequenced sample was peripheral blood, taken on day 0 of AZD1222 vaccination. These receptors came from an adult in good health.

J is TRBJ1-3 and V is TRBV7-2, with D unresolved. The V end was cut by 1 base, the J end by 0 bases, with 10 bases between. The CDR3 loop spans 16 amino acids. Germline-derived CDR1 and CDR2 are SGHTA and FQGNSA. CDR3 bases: TGTGCCAGCAGCTTAGAAAGTGGGAACTCTGGAAACACCATATATTTT. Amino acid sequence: CASSLESGNSGNTIYF.

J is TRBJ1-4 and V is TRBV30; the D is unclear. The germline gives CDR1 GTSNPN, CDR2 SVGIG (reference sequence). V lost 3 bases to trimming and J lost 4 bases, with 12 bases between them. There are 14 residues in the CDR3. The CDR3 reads CAWSPPGFNEKLFF. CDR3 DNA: TGTGCCTGGAGCCCCCCGGGTTTTAATGAAAAACTGTTTTTT.

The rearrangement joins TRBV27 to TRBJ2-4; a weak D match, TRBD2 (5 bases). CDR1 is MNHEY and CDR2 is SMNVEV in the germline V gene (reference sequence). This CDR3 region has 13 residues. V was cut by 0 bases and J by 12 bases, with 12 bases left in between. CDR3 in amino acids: CASSLSRLFPQYF. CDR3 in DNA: TGTGCCAGCAGTTTATCCCGACTATTCCCTCAGTACTTC.

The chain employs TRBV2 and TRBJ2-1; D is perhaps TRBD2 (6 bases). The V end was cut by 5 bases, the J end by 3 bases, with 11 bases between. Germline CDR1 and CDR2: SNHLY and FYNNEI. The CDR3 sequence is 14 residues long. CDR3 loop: CASSLGTFYNEQFF. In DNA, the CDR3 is TGTGCCAGCAGTTTAGGGACTTTCTACAATGAGCAGTTCTTC.

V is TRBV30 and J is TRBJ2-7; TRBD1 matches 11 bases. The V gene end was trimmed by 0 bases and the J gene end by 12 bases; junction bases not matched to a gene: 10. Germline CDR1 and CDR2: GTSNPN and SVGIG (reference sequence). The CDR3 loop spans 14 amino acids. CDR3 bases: TGTGCCTGGAGTGTATCCTCGGGACAGGGGGTTTCGTACTTC. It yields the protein CAWSVSSGQGVSYF.

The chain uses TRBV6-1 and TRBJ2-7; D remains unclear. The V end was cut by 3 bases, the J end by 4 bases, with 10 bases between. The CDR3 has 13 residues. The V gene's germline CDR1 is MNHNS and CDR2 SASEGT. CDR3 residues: CASSEARDYEQYF. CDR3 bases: TGTGCCAGCAGTGAGGCTAGAGATTACGAGCAGTACTTC.

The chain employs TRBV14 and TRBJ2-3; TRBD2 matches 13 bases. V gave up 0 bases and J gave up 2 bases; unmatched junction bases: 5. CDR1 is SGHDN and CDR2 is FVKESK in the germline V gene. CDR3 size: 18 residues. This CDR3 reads CASSQDRLAGGLTDTQYF. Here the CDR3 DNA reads TGTGCCAGCAGCCAAGACCGACTAGCGGGAGGTCTCACAGATACGCAGTATTTT.

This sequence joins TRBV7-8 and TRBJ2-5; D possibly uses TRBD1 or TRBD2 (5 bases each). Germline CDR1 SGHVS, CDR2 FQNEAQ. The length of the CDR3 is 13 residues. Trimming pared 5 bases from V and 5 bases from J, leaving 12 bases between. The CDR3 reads CASSQQAGETQYF. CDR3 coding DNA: TGTGCCAGCAGCCAACAGGCGGGTGAGACCCAGTACTTC.

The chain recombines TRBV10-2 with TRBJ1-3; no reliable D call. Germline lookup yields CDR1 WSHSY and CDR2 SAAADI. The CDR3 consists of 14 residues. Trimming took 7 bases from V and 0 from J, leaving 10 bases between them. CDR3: CASKVGSSGNTIYF. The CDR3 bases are TGCGCCAGCAAGGTGGGCAGCTCTGGAAACACCATATATTTT.

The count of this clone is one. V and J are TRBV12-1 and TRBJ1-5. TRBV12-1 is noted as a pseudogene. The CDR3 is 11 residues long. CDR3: CASSFNQPQHF. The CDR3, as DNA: TGTGCCAGCAGCTTTAATCAGCCCCAGCATTTT.

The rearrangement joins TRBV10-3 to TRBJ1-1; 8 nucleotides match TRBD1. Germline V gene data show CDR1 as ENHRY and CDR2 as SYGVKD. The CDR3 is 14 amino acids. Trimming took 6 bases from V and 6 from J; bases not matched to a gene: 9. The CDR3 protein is CAIRDGQGDPEAFF. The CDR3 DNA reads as TGTGCCATCAGAGACGGACAGGGTGACCCTGAAGCTTTCTTT.

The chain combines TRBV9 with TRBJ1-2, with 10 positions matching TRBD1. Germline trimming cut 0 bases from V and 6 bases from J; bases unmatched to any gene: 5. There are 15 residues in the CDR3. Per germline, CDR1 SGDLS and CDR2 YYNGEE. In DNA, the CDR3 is TGTGCCAGCAGCGTAGGACGGGGACAGGGGAATGGCTACACCTTC. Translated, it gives CASSVGRGQGNGYTF.

The CDR3 region is CASRRGRGTEAFF. In nucleotides, the CDR3 is TGTGCCAGCAGACGGGGTAGGGGCACTGAAGCTTTCTTT. The chain couples TRBV28 to TRBJ1-1, with a tentative D call TRBD1 (5 bases). Trimming stripped 6 bases from V and 4 bases from J, with 12 bases between. CDR3 length: 13 residues. Germline V CDR1 and CDR2: MDHEN, SYDVKM.

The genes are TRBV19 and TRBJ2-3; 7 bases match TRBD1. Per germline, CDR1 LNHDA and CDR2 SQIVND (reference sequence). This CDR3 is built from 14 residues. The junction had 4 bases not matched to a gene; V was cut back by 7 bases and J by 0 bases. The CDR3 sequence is CASTTTGSTDTQYF. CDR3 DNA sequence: TGTGCCAGTACCACGACAGGGAGCACAGATACGCAGTATTTT.

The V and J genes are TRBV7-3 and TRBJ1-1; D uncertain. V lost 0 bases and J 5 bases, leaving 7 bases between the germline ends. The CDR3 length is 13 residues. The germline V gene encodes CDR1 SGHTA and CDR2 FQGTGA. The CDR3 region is CASSLTSRTEAFF. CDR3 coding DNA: TGTGCCAGCAGCTTAACGTCCCGGACTGAAGCTTTCTTT. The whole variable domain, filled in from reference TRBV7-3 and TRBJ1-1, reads GAGVSQTPSNKVTEKGKYVELRCDPISGHTALYWYRQSLGQGPEFLIYFQGTGAADDSGLPNDRFFAVRPEGSVSTLKIQRTERGDSAVYLCASSLTSRTEAFFGQGTRLTVV.

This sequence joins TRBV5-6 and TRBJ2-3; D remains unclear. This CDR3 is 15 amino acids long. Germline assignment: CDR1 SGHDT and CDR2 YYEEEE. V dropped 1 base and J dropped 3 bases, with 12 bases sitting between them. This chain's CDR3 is CASSLTFQSTDTQYF. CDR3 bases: TGTGCCAGCAGCTTGACGTTCCAGTCAACAGATACGCAGTATTTT.

Here the CDR3 reads CASSQFGVGGSYEQYF. CDR3 bases: TGCGCCAGCAGCCAATTCGGAGTGGGGGGCTCCTACGAGCAGTACTTC. V is TRBV4-1 and J is TRBJ2-7; possibly TRBD2 for D (6 bases). V lost 2 bases to trimming and J lost 0 bases, with 14 bases between them. Germline V gene data show CDR1 as MGHRA and CDR2 as YSYEKL. The CDR3 spans 16 residues.

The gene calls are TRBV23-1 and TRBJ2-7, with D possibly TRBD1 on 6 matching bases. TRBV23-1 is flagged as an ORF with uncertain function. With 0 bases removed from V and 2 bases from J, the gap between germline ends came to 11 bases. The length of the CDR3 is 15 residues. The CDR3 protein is CASSQSFQGTYEQYF. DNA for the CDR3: TGCGCCAGCAGTCAATCTTTCCAGGGGACCTACGAGCAGTACTTC.

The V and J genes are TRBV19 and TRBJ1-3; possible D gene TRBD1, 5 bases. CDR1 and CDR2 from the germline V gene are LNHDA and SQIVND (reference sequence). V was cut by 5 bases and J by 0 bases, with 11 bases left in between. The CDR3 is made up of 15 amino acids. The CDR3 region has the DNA TGTGCCAGTAGTGCGGGGCAGTCCTCTGGAAACACCATATATTTT. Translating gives CASSAGQSSGNTIYF. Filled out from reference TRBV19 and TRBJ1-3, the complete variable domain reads DGGITQSPKYLFRKEGQNVTLSCEQNLNHDAMYWYRQDPGQGLRLIYYSQIVNDFQKGDIAEGYSVSREKKESFPLTVTSAQKNPTAFYLCASSAGQSSGNTIYFGEGSWLTVV.

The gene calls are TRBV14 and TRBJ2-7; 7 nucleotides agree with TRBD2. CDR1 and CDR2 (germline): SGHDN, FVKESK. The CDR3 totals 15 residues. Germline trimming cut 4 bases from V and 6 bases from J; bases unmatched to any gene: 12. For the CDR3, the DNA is TGTGCCAGCAGCCCACTGCCCCCCCCGGGAGGCGAGCAGTACTTC. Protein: CASSPLPPPGGEQYF.

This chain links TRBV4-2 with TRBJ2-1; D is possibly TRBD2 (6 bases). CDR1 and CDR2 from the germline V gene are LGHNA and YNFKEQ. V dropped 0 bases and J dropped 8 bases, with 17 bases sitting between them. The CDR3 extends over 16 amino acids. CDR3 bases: TGTGCCAGCAGCCAAGATAGCGGTTTGCGAGGAGATGAGCAGTTCTTC. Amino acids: CASSQDSGLRGDEQFF.

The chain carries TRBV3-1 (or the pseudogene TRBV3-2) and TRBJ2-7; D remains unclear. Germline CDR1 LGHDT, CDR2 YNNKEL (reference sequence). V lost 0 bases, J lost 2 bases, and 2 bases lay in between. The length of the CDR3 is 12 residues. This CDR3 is CASSQDPYEQYF. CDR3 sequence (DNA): TGTGCCAGCAGCCAAGATCCCTACGAGCAGTACTTC.

CDR3 residues: CASSRDRGRDEQYF. CDR3 nucleotides: TGTGCCAGCAGTAGGGACAGGGGGCGCGACGAGCAGTACTTC. This chain joins TRBV6-5 and TRBJ2-7, with 12 bases lining up with TRBD1. The ends lost 5 bases at V and 5 bases at J; junction bases unmatched: 4. This CDR3 comprises 14 residues. Germline V gene sequence: CDR1 MNHEY, CDR2 SVGAGI.

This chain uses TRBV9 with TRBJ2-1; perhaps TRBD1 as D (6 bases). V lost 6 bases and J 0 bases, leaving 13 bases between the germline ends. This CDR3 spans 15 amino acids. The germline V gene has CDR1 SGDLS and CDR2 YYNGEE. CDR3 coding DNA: TGTGCCAGCACCAGGGGTTCCAGCTCCTACAATGAGCAGTTCTTC. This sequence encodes CASTRGSSSYNEQFF.

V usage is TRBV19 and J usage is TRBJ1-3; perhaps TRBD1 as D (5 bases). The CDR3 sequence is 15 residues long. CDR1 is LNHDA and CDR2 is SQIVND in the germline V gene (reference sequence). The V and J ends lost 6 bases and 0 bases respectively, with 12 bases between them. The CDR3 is CASRGEGGSGNTIYF. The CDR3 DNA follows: TGTGCCAGTAGAGGGGAAGGAGGCTCTGGAAACACCATATATTTT.